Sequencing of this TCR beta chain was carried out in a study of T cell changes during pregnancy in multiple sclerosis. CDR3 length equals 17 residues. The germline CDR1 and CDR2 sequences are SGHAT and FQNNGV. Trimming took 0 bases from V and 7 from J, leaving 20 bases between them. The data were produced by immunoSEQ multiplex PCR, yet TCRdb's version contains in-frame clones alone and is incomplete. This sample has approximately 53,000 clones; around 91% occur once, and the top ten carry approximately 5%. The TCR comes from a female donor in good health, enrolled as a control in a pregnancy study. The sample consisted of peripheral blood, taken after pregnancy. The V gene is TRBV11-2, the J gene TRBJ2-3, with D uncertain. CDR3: CASSLDVMAAPGYTQYF. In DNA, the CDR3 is TGTGCCAGCAGCTTAGATGTTATGGCGGCCCCCGGGTATACGCAGTATTTT.